This record covers a single T cell receptor (beta chain). The germline gives CDR1 SEHNR, CDR2 FQNEAQ (reference sequence). The CDR3 is 16 amino acids. V dropped 2 bases and J dropped 2 bases, with 16 bases sitting between them. Data came from immunoSEQ multiplex PCR; TCRdb stores just in-frame clones and leaves some out. The sample yields a few hundred thousand clones, 80% to 90% seen once. This specimen belongs to a study of blood T cell repertoires in COVID-19. Sequencing used PBMCs or T cells enriched from blood (not recorded which). This receptor was identified in a man between 18 and 35 years old who had recovered from COVID-19. The gene calls are TRBV7-9 and TRBJ2-7; D is perhaps TRBD1 (5 bases). CDR3 region: CASSLSQGMKTYEQYF. In nucleotides, the CDR3 is TGTGCCAGCAGCTTATCGCAGGGAATGAAAACCTACGAGCAGTACTTC.